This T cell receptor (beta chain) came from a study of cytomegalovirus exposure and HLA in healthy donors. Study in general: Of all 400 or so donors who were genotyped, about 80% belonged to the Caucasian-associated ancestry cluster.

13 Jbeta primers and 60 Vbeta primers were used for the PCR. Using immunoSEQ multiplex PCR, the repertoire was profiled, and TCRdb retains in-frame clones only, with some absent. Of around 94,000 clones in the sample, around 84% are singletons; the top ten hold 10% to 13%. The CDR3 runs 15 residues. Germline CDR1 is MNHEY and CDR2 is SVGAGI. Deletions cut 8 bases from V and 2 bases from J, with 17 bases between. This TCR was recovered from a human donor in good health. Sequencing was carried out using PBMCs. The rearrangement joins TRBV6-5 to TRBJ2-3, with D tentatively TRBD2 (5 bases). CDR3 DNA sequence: TGTGCCAGCGGTAGCCGGGGTACCCTCACAGATACGCAGTATTTT. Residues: CASGSRGTLTDTQYF.